This TCR beta chain derives from a study of blood T cell repertoires in COVID-19. Overall study: Italy, Spain and the United States were the sources of the convalescent and acute COVID-19 samples. PBMCs, B-cell-depleted T cells, or T cells provided the cDNA or gDNA that made up the material.

This CDR3 is built from 16 residues. Per the germline V gene, CDR1 is SNHLY and CDR2 is FYNNEI. V was pared by 4 bases and J by 4 bases, with 10 bases of the junction left unmatched. The data were produced by immunoSEQ multiplex PCR, yet TCRdb's version contains in-frame clones alone and is incomplete. The data contain roughly 200,000 clones, roughly 85% of them singletons. This clonotype was obtained from a man aged 55 to 70 with acute or convalescent COVID-19. Sequenced input: peripheral blood. The V call is TRBV2, the J call TRBJ2-1; 7 bases line up with TRBD2. The CDR3 DNA reads as TGTGCCAGCAGTGGTCCGGGGGGAGGGCCTTACAATGAGCAGTTCTTC. Its protein product is CASSGPGGGPYNEQFF.